The source of this T cell receptor beta chain is a study of blood T cell repertoires in COVID-19. Across the study: There were acute and convalescent COVID-19 samples, and they came from the United States, Italy and Spain. Sources were T cells, B-cell-depleted T cells, or PBMCs; the material itself was cDNA or gDNA.

In the study's own analysis: Estimated nucleated cell counts came from reference gene primer amplification. Sequencing was performed with immunoSEQ multiplex PCR; in TCRdb, only in-frame clones are kept and a portion is missing. V and J calls and clone size are as listed in that table; D and trimming were resolved from the DNA. The sample carries 70,000 to 75,000 clones, roughly 85% recorded once. Germline V gene sequence: CDR1 MNHEY, CDR2 SMNVEV (reference sequence). V was clipped by 3 bases and J by 5 bases; unmatched bases: 9. The CDR3 is 17 residues long. Sequences were obtained from peripheral blood. The chain links TRBV27 to TRBJ2-2, with 10 bases that match TRBD2. The sequence came from a human donor in a cohort sampled during active COVID-19. This CDR3 is CASSFSLAGAATGELFF. CDR3 coding DNA: TGTGCCAGCAGTTTCTCTCTAGCGGGGGCGGCTACCGGGGAGCTGTTTTTT.